The rows below give T cell receptor beta chains drawn from one sample of a study of blood T cell repertoires in COVID-19. The repertoire was sequenced with immunoSEQ multiplex PCR; TCRdb's copy has only in-frame clones and lacks some. The sample has 89,000 or so clones; about 85% are singletons. Sequencing was performed on peripheral blood. These receptors were obtained from a man older than 75 with acute or convalescent COVID-19. Each CDR3 is given with its conserved first and last residue. The order of the fields is CDR3 DNA, CDR3 protein, D gene, V gene, clone size, J gene. D genes are given only for firm matches. Only part of the rows carry a size: once, few, many, or a class if the clone is expanded.

DNA: TGTGCCATCAGTGAGACAGACATGAGCAATCAGCCCCAGCATTTT
CDR3: CAISETDMSNQPQHF
D: NA
V: TRBV10-3
size: NA
J: TRBJ1-5

DNA: TGTGCCAGCAGCGATAGCGGGAGAGGAACCGGGGAGCTGTTTTTT
CDR3: CASSDSGRGTGELFF
D: TRBD2
V: TRBV7-2
size: NA
J: TRBJ2-2

DNA: TGTGCCAGCAGTCTTCGGGGACAGAGTAACACTGAAGCTTTCTTT
CDR3: CASSLRGQSNTEAFF
D: TRBD1
V: TRBV27
size: NA
J: TRBJ1-1

DNA: TGTGCCACCCTCCGGGACAGGGGGAGGGACAATGAGCAGTTCTTC
CDR3: CATLRDRGRDNEQFF
D: TRBD1
V: TRBV2
size: NA
J: TRBJ2-1

DNA: TGTGCCAGCAGCTTAGGGACAGGGGGAGCCCTTTCCTACGAGCAGTACTTC
CDR3: CASSLGTGGALSYEQYF
D: TRBD1
V: TRBV7-2
size: NA
J: TRBJ2-7

DNA: TGTGCCAGTAGTATATTTGCGGGGGAGGCCGGGGAGCTGTTTTTT
CDR3: CASSIFAGEAGELFF
D: TRBD2
V: TRBV19
size: NA
J: TRBJ2-2

DNA: TGTGCCAGCAGTGAGACTTTGAGTAGAGATTCACCCCTCCACTTT
CDR3: CASSETLSRDSPLHF
D: NA
V: TRBV2
size: NA
J: TRBJ1-6

DNA: TGTGCCAGCTCCCGCCTAGTCGATGCTTACAATGAGCAGTTCTTC
CDR3: CASSRLVDAYNEQFF
D: NA
V: TRBV18
size: NA
J: TRBJ2-1

DNA: TGTGCCAGCAGTGAGCAGGGGGATGAGCAGTTCTTC
CDR3: CASSEQGDEQFF
D: TRBD1
V: TRBV6-1
size: NA
J: TRBJ2-1

DNA: TGTGCCAGCAGCCACGGACTCGAACAGCCCCAGCATTTT
CDR3: CASSHGLEQPQHF
D: NA
V: TRBV14
size: NA
J: TRBJ1-5

DNA: TGTGCCAGCAGCGGAGACAGGGGTGGGACCGGGGAGCTGTTTTTT
CDR3: CASSGDRGGTGELFF
D: TRBD1
V: TRBV2
size: NA
J: TRBJ2-2

DNA: TGTGCCTGGAGTGGTCAGGGTAATCAGCCCCAGCATTTT
CDR3: CAWSGQGNQPQHF
D: NA
V: TRBV30
size: NA
J: TRBJ1-5

DNA: TGTGCCAGTCAATCCGGGACTACGAACACCGGGGAGCTGTTTTTT
CDR3: CASQSGTTNTGELFF
D: TRBD2
V: TRBV18
size: NA
J: TRBJ2-2

DNA: TGTGCCAGTATAGACAGGTACCAAGAGACCCAGTACTTC
CDR3: CASIDRYQETQYF
D: NA
V: TRBV19
size: NA
J: TRBJ2-5

DNA: TGTGCCAGCTCACCTAAGATGACAGGGGTAAACACCGGGGAGCTGTTTTTT
CDR3: CASSPKMTGVNTGELFF
D: TRBD1
V: TRBV18
size: NA
J: TRBJ2-2

DNA: TGTGCCAGCTCACCACCCCGACTAGCGGGAGGCTACGAGCAGTACTTC
CDR3: CASSPPRLAGGYEQYF
D: TRBD2
V: TRBV18
size: NA
J: TRBJ2-7

DNA: TGTGCCAGCAGTTATGTCCAGCCTTCCGGGGAGCAGTACTTC
CDR3: CASSYVQPSGEQYF
D: NA
V: TRBV6-1
size: NA
J: TRBJ2-7

DNA: TGCGCCAGCAGCTCCCCCGAGCGGGGGTCGGAGAGAAGCTCCTACGAGCAGTACTTC
CDR3: CASSSPERGSERSSYEQYF
D: TRBD2
V: TRBV5-1
size: NA
J: TRBJ2-7

DNA: TGTGCCAGTAGTATTGACAGGGCAAATGAAAAACTGTTTTTT
CDR3: CASSIDRANEKLFF
D: TRBD1
V: TRBV19
size: NA
J: TRBJ1-4

DNA: TGTGCCACCAGTGATGTGACAGGGAAAGCTGACAATGAGCAGTTCTTC
CDR3: CATSDVTGKADNEQFF
D: TRBD1
V: TRBV24-1
size: NA
J: TRBJ2-1

DNA: TGTGCCTGGAGTCAGGGAACCGACTATGGCTACACCTTC
CDR3: CAWSQGTDYGYTF
D: NA
V: TRBV30
size: NA
J: TRBJ1-2

DNA: TGCAGCGTCCCACGTGATACAGGGAGCATGAACACTGAAGCTTTCTTT
CDR3: CSVPRDTGSMNTEAFF
D: NA
V: TRBV29-1
size: NA
J: TRBJ1-1

DNA: TGTGCCAGCAGTAACAGGGGTTTGGAGCCCCAGCATTTT
CDR3: CASSNRGLEPQHF
D: TRBD1
V: TRBV2
size: NA
J: TRBJ1-5

DNA: TGTGCCAGCAGCCAAGGGGGGGCGGGAGTCTACGAGCAGTACTTC
CDR3: CASSQGGAGVYEQYF
D: NA
V: TRBV7-3
size: NA
J: TRBJ2-7

DNA: TGCAGCGGTGGCTTGCTAGCGGGAGAGACCCAGTACTTC
CDR3: CSGGLLAGETQYF
D: TRBD2
V: TRBV29-1
size: NA
J: TRBJ2-5

DNA: TGTGCCAGCAGTCCCCAGGACAGAAACTATGGCTACACCTTC
CDR3: CASSPQDRNYGYTF
D: NA
V: TRBV27
size: NA
J: TRBJ1-2

DNA: TGTGCCAGCAGCCAGGGACAGGGGGCCGTTTTTGGAGATACGCAGTATTTT
CDR3: CASSQGQGAVFGDTQYF
D: TRBD1
V: TRBV11-3
size: NA
J: TRBJ2-3

DNA: TGCGCCAGCAGCTTGTCGGGGACTAATGAAAAACTGTTTTTT
CDR3: CASSLSGTNEKLFF
D: NA
V: TRBV5-1
size: NA
J: TRBJ1-4

DNA: TGCGCCAGCAGCCCCGGGGGAGGGACTCTGGATCAGCCCCAGCATTTT
CDR3: CASSPGGGTLDQPQHF
D: NA
V: TRBV5-1
size: NA
J: TRBJ1-5

DNA: TGTGCCAGCAGGGGACACGGGGATTCACCCCTCCACTTT
CDR3: CASRGHGDSPLHF
D: NA
V: TRBV27
size: many
J: TRBJ1-6

DNA: TGTGCCAGCAGCAAAAGGGGAGGCAATGAGCAGTTCTTC
CDR3: CASSKRGGNEQFF
D: NA
V: TRBV21-1
size: NA
J: TRBJ2-1

DNA: TGTGCCAGCAGCTTAAACAGGGGGCAGGAGACCCAGTACTTC
CDR3: CASSLNRGQETQYF
D: TRBD1
V: TRBV7-9
size: NA
J: TRBJ2-5

DNA: TGCGCCAGCAGCTGGGGACAGGGCACTGAAGCTTTCTTT
CDR3: CASSWGQGTEAFF
D: TRBD1
V: TRBV5-1
size: once
J: TRBJ1-1

DNA: TGTGCCAGCAGCCGTCAATTTAATGAAAAACTGTTTTTT
CDR3: CASSRQFNEKLFF
D: NA
V: TRBV3-1/TRBV3-2
size: NA
J: TRBJ1-4

DNA: TGCGCCAGCAGCAAGACTAGTCAGGCAGATACGCAGTATTTT
CDR3: CASSKTSQADTQYF
D: NA
V: TRBV5-1
size: NA
J: TRBJ2-3

DNA: TGCGCCAGCAGCCAAGATTATCGAGTGAACCAAGAGACCCAGTACTTC
CDR3: CASSQDYRVNQETQYF
D: NA
V: TRBV4-3
size: NA
J: TRBJ2-5

DNA: TGTGCCAGCAGCTTAGGACATCACTCCTACGAGCAGTACTTC
CDR3: CASSLGHHSYEQYF
D: NA
V: TRBV7-3
size: NA
J: TRBJ2-7

DNA: TGTGCCAGCAGCGTAGCGAACAGGGGTAGTAATACGCAGTATTTT
CDR3: CASSVANRGSNTQYF
D: TRBD1
V: TRBV9
size: NA
J: TRBJ2-3

DNA: TGTGCCATCAGTGAGGGGGACAGGTACAATCAGCCCCAGCATTTT
CDR3: CAISEGDRYNQPQHF
D: TRBD1
V: TRBV10-3
size: once
J: TRBJ1-5

DNA: TGCGCCAGCAGCTTGGATTCCGGGACAGGGTGGGTACGAGAGACCCAGTACTTC
CDR3: CASSLDSGTGWVRETQYF
D: TRBD1
V: TRBV5-1
size: NA
J: TRBJ2-5

DNA: TGTGCCAGCCTGAGGACAGGGAGCTCCTACGAGCAGTACTTC
CDR3: CASLRTGSSYEQYF
D: TRBD1
V: TRBV9
size: NA
J: TRBJ2-7

DNA: TGTGCCAGCAGTTGGGGACAGGGGCAAGGCTATGGCTACACCTTC
CDR3: CASSWGQGQGYGYTF
D: TRBD1
V: TRBV6-5
size: NA
J: TRBJ1-2

DNA: TGTGCCAGCAGCTTAGGACAGGGGAACACCGGGGAGCTGTTTTTT
CDR3: CASSLGQGNTGELFF
D: TRBD1
V: TRBV11-1
size: NA
J: TRBJ2-2

DNA: TGTGCCAGCACCCCGAGACTAAAACAAGAGACCCAGTACTTC
CDR3: CASTPRLKQETQYF
D: NA
V: TRBV2
size: NA
J: TRBJ2-5

DNA: TGTGCCTGGAGTGAACTAGCGGGAGGGACAGATACGCAGTATTTT
CDR3: CAWSELAGGTDTQYF
D: TRBD2
V: TRBV30
size: NA
J: TRBJ2-3

DNA: TGCGCCAGCAGCTTGGTACCAGGGGTTGGGGCCAACGTCCTGACTTTC
CDR3: CASSLVPGVGANVLTF
D: NA
V: TRBV5-1
size: NA
J: TRBJ2-6

DNA: TGTGCCAGCAGCCCTTCTAAGATCGGTTACTCCTACGAGCAGTACTTC
CDR3: CASSPSKIGYSYEQYF
D: NA
V: TRBV7-9
size: NA
J: TRBJ2-7

DNA: TGTGCCAGCACCGAATCAGGGGGCTACGAGCAGTACTTC
CDR3: CASTESGGYEQYF
D: TRBD1
V: TRBV28
size: NA
J: TRBJ2-7

DNA: TGCAGTGCTAGTACCCAGCGGGAGTCGACAGATACGCAGTATTTT
CDR3: CSASTQRESTDTQYF
D: TRBD2
V: TRBV20-1
size: NA
J: TRBJ2-3

DNA: TGCGCCAGCAGCGCTCGGACAGGGACTAATGAAAAACTGTTTTTT
CDR3: CASSARTGTNEKLFF
D: TRBD1
V: TRBV5-1
size: NA
J: TRBJ1-4

DNA: TGTGCCAGCAGCCAAGAAAGACTCTCCAATCATTACGAGCAGTACTTC
CDR3: CASSQERLSNHYEQYF
D: NA
V: TRBV3-1/TRBV3-2
size: NA
J: TRBJ2-7

DNA: TGTGCCAGCAGCCCACTCAAGGGGGCATTCGGGGAGCTGTTTTTT
CDR3: CASSPLKGAFGELFF
D: TRBD1
V: TRBV7-3
size: NA
J: TRBJ2-2

DNA: TGTGCCAGCAGCCCAGACTTGCGAACGGGCGAGCAGTACTTC
CDR3: CASSPDLRTGEQYF
D: NA
V: TRBV7-9
size: few
J: TRBJ2-7

DNA: TGTGCCAGCAGTCGACTAGCGGGCTCCTACAATGAGCAGTTCTTC
CDR3: CASSRLAGSYNEQFF
D: TRBD2
V: TRBV14
size: once
J: TRBJ2-1

DNA: TGTGCCAGCAGTTCGGGAAACCAAGAGGCCCAGTACTTC
CDR3: CASSSGNQEAQYF
D: NA
V: TRBV28
size: NA
J: TRBJ2-5

DNA: TGTGCCAGCAGTTTACAGGGTAGGAGCACTGAAGCTTTCTTT
CDR3: CASSLQGRSTEAFF
D: NA
V: TRBV27
size: NA
J: TRBJ1-1

DNA: TGTGCCAGCAACCCCGTTCGCGGGCCTTACAATGAGCAGTTCTTC
CDR3: CASNPVRGPYNEQFF
D: NA
V: TRBV21-1
size: NA
J: TRBJ2-1

DNA: TGTGCCAGCAGCGTTTTAGCGGGAGTAGGGGAGACCCAGTACTTC
CDR3: CASSVLAGVGETQYF
D: TRBD2
V: TRBV9
size: few
J: TRBJ2-5